This T cell receptor (beta chain) was profiled in a study of siplizumab effects on memory and regulatory T cells. This clone has just a few counts. Only in-frame clones appear in the TCRdb table, and some are missing; sequencing was by immunoSEQ multiplex PCR. The top ten clones hold approximately 1.5% of a sample with tens of thousands of clones, 87% of them seen once. The receptor's source is a human donor in good health. Input material: Tregs sorted from blood.

The CDR3 bases are TGTGCCAGCAGTTTTCGGGACAGCCTCATGAACACTGAAGCTTTCTTT. Its translation is CASSFRDSLMNTEAFF. V and J are TRBV28 and TRBJ1-1; 7 bases fit TRBD1. V shed 3 bases and J 0 bases; nucleotides not matched to a gene: 7. Germline V CDR1 and CDR2: MDHEN, SYDVKM. The CDR3 has 16 amino acids.